These 2 T cell receptor beta chains share one sample of origin, sequenced in a study of post-analysis software for immune sequencing data. Findings and caveats of the study: When patients were compared with controls, four to six TRBV segments were more frequent, TRBV5-6, TRBV5-1 and TRBV20-1 among them.

Built from TCR beta cDNA, the libraries had unique molecular identifiers in them. MiXCR, run by TCRdb on the PCR reads, gives a single entry per CDR3 protein. Of about 540,000 distinct CDR3 sequences listed, 34% are singletons. For these TCRs, the target antigens are not known. Material for sequencing was blood. Source of these receptors: a girl between 2 and 17 years old with multiple sclerosis.

The chain uses TRBV18 and TRBJ1-5; 9 bases align to TRBD1. In germline, CDR1 is KGHSH, CDR2 LQKENI. This CDR3 has 14 amino acids. V was clipped by 1 base and J by 9 bases; unmatched bases: 4. CDR3 DNA: TGTGCCAGCTCACCACGGGACAGGGACTTGCCCCAGCATTTT. This translates into CASSPRDRDLPQHF.

This clonotype turned up a few times. The chain carries TRBV6-6 and TRBJ1-5; D perhaps matches TRBD1 (5 bases). From germline, CDR1 is MNHNY and CDR2 SVGAGI (reference sequence). The CDR3 spans 16 residues. With 0 bases removed from V and 3 bases from J, the gap between germline ends came to 12 bases. DNA for the CDR3: TGTGCCAGCAGTTACTCGGCAGACAGCTTCAATCAGCCCCAGCATTTT. As protein: CASSYSADSFNQPQHF.